This T cell receptor beta chain appears in the sequencing data of a study of blood T cell repertoires in COVID-19. The table came from immunoSEQ multiplex PCR; TCRdb's copy has only in-frame clones and leaves some out. The table has 150,000 to 200,000 clones, approximately 83% seen once; the top ten hold more than 3%. Germline values: CDR1 MRHNA, CDR2 SNTAGT. The CDR3 length is 14 residues. Between the trimmed V and J ends, which lost 3 bases and 4 bases, there was a span of 9 bases. The specimen sequenced was peripheral blood. This chain uses TRBV6-4 with TRBJ2-2, with D tentatively TRBD1 (5 bases). The clonotype was recovered from a man aged 55 to 70 with acute or convalescent COVID-19. The CDR3 sequence: CASSEQVFTGELFF. CDR3 in DNA: TGTGCCAGCAGTGAACAGGTGTTCACCGGGGAGCTGTTTTTT.